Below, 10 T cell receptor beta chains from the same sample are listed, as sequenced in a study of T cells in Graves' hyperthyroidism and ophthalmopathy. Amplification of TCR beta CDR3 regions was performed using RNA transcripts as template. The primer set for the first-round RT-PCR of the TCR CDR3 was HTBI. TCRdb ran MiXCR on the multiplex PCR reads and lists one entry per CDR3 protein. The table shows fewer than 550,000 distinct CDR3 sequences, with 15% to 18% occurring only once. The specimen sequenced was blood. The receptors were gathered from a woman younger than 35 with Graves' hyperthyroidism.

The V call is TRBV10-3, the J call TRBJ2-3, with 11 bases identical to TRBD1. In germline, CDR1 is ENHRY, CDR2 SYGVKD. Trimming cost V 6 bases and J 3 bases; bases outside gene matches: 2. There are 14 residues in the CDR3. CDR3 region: CAISGQGATDTQYF. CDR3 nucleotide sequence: TGTGCCATCAGCGGACAGGGGGCAACAGATACGCAGTATTTT.

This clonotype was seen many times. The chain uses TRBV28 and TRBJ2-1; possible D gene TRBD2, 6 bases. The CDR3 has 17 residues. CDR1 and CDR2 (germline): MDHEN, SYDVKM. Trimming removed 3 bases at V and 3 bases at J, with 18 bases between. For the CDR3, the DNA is TGTGCCAGCAGTTTTATATATTCTAGCGCCGGCTACAATGAGCAGTTCTTC. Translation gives CASSFIYSSAGYNEQFF.

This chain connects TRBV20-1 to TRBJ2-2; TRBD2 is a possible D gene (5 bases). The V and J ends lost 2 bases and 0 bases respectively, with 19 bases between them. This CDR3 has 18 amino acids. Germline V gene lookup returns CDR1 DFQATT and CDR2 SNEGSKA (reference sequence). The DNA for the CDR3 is TGCAGTGCTAGAAGGCCTGGGCGAGGGTATCCGAACACCGGGGAGCTGTTTTTT. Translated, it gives CSARRPGRGYPNTGELFF.

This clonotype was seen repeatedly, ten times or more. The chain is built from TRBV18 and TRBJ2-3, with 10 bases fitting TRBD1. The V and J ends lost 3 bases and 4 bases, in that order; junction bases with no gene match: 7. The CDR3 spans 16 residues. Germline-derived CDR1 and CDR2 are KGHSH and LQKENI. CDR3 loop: CASSPTGGINADTQYF. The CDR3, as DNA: TGTGCCAGCTCACCGACAGGGGGCATTAATGCAGATACGCAGTATTTT.

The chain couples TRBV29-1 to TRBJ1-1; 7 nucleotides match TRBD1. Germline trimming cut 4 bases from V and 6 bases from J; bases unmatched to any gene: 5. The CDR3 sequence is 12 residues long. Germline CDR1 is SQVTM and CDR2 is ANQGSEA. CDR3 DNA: TGCAGCGTTGTAGGGGGCTTTTCTGAAGCTTTCTTT. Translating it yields CSVVGGFSEAFF. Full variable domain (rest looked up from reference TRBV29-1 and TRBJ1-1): SAVISQKPSRDICQRGTSLTIQCQVDSQVTMMFWYRQQPGQSLTLIATANQGSEATYESGFVIDKFPISRPNLTFSTLTVSNMSPEDSSIYLCSVVGGFSEAFFGQGTRLTVV.

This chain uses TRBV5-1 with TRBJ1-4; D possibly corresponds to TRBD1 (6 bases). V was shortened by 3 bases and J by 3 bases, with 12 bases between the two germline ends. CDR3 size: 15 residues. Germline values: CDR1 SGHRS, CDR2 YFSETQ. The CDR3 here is CASSWAQGPNEKLFF. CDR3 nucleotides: TGCGCCAGCAGCTGGGCACAGGGACCTAATGAAAAACTGTTTTTT.

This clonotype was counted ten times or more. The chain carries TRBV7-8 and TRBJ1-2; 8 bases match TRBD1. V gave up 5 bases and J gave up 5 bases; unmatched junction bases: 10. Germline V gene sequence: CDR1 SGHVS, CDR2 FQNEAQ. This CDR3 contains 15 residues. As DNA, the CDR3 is TGTGCCAGCAGCATAAACCGACAGGGGCTGTATGGCTACACCTTC. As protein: CASSINRQGLYGYTF.

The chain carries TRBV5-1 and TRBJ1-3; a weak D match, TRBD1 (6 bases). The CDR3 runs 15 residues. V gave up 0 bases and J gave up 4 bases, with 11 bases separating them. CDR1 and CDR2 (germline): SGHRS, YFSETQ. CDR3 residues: CASSLGQAIGNTIYF. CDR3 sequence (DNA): TGCGCCAGCAGCTTGGGACAGGCGATAGGAAACACCATATATTTT.

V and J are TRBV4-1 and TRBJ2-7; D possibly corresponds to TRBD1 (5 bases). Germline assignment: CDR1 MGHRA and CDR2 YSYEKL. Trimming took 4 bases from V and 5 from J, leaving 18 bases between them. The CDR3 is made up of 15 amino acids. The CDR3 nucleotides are TGCGCCAGCAGCCCCAGCCCTGGCAGGGTCAACGAGCAGTACTTC. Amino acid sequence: CASSPSPGRVNEQYF.

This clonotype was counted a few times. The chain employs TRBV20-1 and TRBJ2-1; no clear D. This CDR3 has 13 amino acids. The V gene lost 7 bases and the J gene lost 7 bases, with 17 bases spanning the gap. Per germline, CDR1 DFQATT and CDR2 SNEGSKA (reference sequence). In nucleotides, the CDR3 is TGCAGTGTCCGAAGAGGAGCGCGGAATGAGCAGTTCTTC. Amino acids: CSVRRGARNEQFF.